These 3 T cell receptor beta chains were sequenced from one sample in a study of blood T cell repertoires in COVID-19 (dated by TCRdb to the early 2020s). The library was built by means of the immunoSEQ multiplex PCR assay. Entries here come from immuneACCESS through TCRdb and include only in-frame sequences with V and J called. Some clones fail to appear in such tables; in the studies checked, an unresolved V gene covers under half of the shortfall, and the cause of the remainder is unknown. Within this sample are 150,000 or so clones, with around 87% of them counted one time only. The ten largest clones add up to 6.6% of the sample. The source material was PBMCs or T cells enriched from blood (not recorded which). The receptor set was obtained from a woman between 50 and 59 years old who had recovered from COVID-19.

The CDR3 DNA is TGCAGCGTCGGGGACAGCCGCACGAAGCAGTACTTC. Translating gives CSVGDSRTKQYF. This rearrangement joins TRBV29-1 to TRBJ2-7, with 7 positions matching TRBD1. The CDR3 runs 12 residues. The germline CDR1 and CDR2 sequences are SQVTM and ANQGSEA. With V trimmed by 6 bases and J by 8 bases, 10 bases remained unmatched.

At least ten counts were recorded for this clone. This chain joins TRBV7-2 and TRBJ2-3; tentatively, D is TRBD2 (5 bases). The V gene's germline CDR1 is SGHTA and CDR2 FQGNSA. The CDR3 runs to 15 residues. The V end lost 2 bases, the J end lost 6 bases, and 15 bases lay between the germline ends. Here the CDR3 reads CASSLTGGRLDTQYF. As DNA, the CDR3 is TGTGCCAGCAGCTTAACGGGCGGGCGACTTGATACGCAGTATTTT.

This sequence joins TRBV7-9 and TRBJ1-5; D ambiguous. V was cut by 1 base and J by 0 bases, with 19 bases left in between. This CDR3 is built from 19 residues. Germline CDR1 and CDR2: SEHNR and FQNEAQ (reference sequence). The CDR3 is CASSLGAGNLRYSNQPQHF. CDR3 DNA sequence: TGTGCCAGCAGCTTAGGGGCGGGGAACCTACGTTATAGCAATCAGCCCCAGCATTTT.